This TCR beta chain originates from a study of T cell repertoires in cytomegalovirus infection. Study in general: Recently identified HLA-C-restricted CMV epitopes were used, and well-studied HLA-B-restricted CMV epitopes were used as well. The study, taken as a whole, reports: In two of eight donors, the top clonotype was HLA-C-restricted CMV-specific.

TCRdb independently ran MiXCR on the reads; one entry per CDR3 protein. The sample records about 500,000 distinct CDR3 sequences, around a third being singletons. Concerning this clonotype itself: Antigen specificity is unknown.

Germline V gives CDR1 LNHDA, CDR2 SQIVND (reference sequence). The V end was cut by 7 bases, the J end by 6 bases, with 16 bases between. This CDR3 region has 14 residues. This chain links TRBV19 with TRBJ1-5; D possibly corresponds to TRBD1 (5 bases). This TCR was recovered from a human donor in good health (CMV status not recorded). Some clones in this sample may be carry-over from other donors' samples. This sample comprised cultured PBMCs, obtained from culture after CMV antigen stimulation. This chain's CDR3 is CASTLGGSLQPQHF. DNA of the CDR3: TGTGCCAGTACCCTCGGGGGGAGTCTTCAGCCCCAGCATTTT.